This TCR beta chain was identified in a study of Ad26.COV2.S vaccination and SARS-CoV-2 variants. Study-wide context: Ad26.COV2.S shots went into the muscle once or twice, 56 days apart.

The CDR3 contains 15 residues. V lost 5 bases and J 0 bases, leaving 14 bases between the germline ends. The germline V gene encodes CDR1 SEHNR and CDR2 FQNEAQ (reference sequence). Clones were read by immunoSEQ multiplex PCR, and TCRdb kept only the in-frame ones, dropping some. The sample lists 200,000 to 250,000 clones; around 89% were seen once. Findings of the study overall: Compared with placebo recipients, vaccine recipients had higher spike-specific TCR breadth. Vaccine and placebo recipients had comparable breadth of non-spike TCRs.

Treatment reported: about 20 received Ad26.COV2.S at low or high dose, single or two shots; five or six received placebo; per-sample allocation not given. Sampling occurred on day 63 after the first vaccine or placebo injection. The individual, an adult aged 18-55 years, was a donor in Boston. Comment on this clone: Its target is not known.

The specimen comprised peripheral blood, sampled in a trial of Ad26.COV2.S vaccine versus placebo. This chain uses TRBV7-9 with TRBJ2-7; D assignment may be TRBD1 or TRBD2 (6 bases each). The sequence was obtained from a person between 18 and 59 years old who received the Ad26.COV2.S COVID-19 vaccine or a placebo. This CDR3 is CASSPRGGNSYEQYF. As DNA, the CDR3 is TGTGCCAGCAGCCCCCGAGGGGGGAACTCCTACGAGCAGTACTTC.